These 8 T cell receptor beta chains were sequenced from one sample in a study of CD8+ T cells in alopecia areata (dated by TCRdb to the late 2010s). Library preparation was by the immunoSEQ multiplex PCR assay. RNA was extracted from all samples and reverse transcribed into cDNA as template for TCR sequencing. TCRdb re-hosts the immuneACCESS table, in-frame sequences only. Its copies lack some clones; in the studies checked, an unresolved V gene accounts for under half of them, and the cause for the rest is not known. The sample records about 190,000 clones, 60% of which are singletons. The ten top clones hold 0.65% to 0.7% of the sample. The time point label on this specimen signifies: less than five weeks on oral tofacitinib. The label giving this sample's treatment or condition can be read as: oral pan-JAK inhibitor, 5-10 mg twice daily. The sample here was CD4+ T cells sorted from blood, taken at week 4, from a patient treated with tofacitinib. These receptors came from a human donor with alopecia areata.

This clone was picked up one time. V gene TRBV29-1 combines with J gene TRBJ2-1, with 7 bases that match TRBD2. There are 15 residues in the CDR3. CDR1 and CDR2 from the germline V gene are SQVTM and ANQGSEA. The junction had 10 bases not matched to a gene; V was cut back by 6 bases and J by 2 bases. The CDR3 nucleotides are TGCAGCGTGAAAACCGGGACTATACCCTACAATGAGCAGTTCTTC. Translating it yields CSVKTGTIPYNEQFF.

The CDR3 is CASSQAHLAGREQYF. The CDR3 DNA reads TGTGCCAGCAGCCAAGCTCACCTAGCGGGAAGGGAGCAGTACTTC. V and J are TRBV14 and TRBJ2-7, with TRBD2 matching over 9 bases. V gave up 1 base and J gave up 7 bases; unmatched junction bases: 8. The CDR3 length is 15 residues. The germline V gene encodes CDR1 SGHDN and CDR2 FVKESK.

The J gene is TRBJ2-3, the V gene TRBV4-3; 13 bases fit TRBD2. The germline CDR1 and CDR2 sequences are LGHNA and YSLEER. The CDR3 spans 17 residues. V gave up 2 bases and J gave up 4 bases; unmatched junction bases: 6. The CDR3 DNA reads TGCGCCAGCAGCCAACGATGGACTAGCGGGAGTGCAGATACGCAGTATTTT. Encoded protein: CASSQRWTSGSADTQYF.

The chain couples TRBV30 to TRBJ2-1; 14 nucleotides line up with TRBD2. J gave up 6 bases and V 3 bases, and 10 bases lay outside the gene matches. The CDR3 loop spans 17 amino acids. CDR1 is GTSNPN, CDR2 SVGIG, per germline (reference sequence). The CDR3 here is CAWSHRLAGGPSNEQFF. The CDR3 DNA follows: TGTGCCTGGAGCCACCGACTAGCGGGAGGGCCGAGCAATGAGCAGTTCTTC.

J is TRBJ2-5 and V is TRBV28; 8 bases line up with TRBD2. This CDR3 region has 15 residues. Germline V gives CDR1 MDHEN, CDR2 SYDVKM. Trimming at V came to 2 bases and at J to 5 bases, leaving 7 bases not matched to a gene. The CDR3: CASSLHVAGKETQYF. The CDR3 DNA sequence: TGTGCCAGCAGTTTACATGTAGCGGGAAAGGAGACCCAGTACTTC.

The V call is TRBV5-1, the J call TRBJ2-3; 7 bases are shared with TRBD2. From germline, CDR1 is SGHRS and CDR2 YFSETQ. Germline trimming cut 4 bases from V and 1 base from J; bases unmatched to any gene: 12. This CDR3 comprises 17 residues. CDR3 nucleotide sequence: TGCGCCAGCAGCGGGGATGTGACTAGCAGCCGCACAGATACGCAGTATTTT. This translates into CASSGDVTSSRTDTQYF.

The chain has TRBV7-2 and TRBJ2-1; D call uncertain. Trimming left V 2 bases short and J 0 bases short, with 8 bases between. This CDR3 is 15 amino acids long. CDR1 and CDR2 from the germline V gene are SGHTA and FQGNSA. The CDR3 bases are TGTGCCAGCAGCTTATCTAGAAGCTCCTACAATGAGCAGTTCTTC. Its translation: CASSLSRSSYNEQFF.

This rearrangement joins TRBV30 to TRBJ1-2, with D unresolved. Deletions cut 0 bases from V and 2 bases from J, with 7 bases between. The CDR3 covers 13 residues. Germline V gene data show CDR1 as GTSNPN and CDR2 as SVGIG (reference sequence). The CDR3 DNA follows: TGTGCCTGGAGTGTTAACGTGAACTATGGCTACACCTTC. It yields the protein CAWSVNVNYGYTF.